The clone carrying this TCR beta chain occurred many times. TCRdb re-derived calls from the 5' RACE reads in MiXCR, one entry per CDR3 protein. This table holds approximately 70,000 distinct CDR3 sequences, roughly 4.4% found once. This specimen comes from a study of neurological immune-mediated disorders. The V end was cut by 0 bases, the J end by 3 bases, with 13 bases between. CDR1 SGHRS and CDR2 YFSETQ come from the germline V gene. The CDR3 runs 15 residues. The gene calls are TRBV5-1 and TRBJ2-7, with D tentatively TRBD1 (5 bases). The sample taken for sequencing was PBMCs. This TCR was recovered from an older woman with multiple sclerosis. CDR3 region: CASSLAQGWGYEQYF. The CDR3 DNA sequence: TGCGCCAGCAGCTTGGCCCAGGGATGGGGCTACGAGCAGTACTTC.